The sequence of this T cell receptor beta chain was determined in a study of blood T cell repertoires in COVID-19. Whole-study context: Both acute and convalescent COVID-19 samples were obtained from the United States, Italy and Spain. PBMCs, B-cell-depleted T cells, or T cells provided the cDNA or gDNA that made up the material.

Per the original data handling: Reference gene primers were amplified, and this amplification served to estimate nucleated cell counts. Data came from immunoSEQ multiplex PCR; TCRdb stores just in-frame clones and leaves some out. The D gene and trimming were derived from the DNA, and the V and J assignments and clone size from that table. The repertoire holds about 140,000 clones, approximately 78% seen once, with about 10% in the top ten. The V gene lost 6 bases and the J gene lost 2 bases, with 20 bases spanning the gap. CDR1 and CDR2 from the germline V gene are ENHRY and SYGVKD. The length of the CDR3 is 16 residues.

This chain joins TRBV10-3 and TRBJ2-7, with a weak D call TRBD1 (6 bases). This clonotype was obtained from a man aged 55 to 70 who had recovered from COVID-19. Sequenced material: peripheral blood. In DNA, the CDR3 is TGTGCCATCAGGAACCGGGACACCGACTTTACCTACGAGCAGTACTTC. This codes for CAIRNRDTDFTYEQYF.